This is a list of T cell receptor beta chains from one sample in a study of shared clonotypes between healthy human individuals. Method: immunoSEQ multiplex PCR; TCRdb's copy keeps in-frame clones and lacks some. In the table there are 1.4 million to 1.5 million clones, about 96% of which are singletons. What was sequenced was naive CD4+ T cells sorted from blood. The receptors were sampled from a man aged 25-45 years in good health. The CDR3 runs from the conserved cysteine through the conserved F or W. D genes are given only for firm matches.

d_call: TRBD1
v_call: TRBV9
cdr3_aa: CASSVAGTGLREQYF

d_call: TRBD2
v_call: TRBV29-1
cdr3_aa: CSVVGSGKGSYEQYF

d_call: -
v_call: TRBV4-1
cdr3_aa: CASSQAFDYGYTF

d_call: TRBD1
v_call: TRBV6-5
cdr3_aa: CASRRDRGSGYTF

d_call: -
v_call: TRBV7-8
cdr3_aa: CASSVLVGSYEQYF

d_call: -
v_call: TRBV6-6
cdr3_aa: CASSYSGVEKTQYF

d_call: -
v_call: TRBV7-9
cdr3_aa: CASSLAQGLSSGNTIYF

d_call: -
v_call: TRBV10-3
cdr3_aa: CAISAGGNMNTEAFF

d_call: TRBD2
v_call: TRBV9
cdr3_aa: CASTDGTSGWEQFF

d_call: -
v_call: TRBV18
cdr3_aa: CASSTRQLASHANTGELFF

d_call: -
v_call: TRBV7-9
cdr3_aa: CASSPPGIAGYEQYF

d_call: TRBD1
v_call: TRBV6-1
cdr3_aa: CASSEGTGYEKLFF

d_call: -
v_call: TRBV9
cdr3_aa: CASSVTTGGPGELFF

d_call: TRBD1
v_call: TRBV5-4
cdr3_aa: CASSSQGEQPQHF

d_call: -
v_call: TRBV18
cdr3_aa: CASSPRLNNEKLFF

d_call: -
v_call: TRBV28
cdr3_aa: CASTTIGHTGELFF

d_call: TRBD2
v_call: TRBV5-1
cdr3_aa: CASSLFFAGGPLETQYF

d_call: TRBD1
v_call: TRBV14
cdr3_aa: CASSQSRRDRGGEQYF

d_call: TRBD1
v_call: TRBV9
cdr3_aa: CASSVGGQGVEKLFF

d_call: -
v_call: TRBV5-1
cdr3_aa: CASSFTIGETQYF

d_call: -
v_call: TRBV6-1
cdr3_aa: CASSERGNEKLFF

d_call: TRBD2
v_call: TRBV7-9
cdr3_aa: CASSLVLAGVRETQYF

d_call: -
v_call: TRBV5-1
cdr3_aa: CASSLSAGIMNTEAFF